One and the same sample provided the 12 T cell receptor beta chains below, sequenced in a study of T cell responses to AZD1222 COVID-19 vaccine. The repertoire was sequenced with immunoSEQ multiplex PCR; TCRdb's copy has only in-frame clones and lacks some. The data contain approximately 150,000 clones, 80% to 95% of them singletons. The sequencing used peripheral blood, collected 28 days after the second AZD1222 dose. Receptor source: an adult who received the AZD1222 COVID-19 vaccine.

Written as DNA, the CDR3 is TGTGCCAGCGGGCCGCTACCTAATGAAAAACTGTTTTTT. Translation gives CASGPLPNEKLFF. This chain uses TRBV12-3 or TRBV12-4 with TRBJ1-4; no clear D gene. CDR3 size: 13 residues. V was trimmed by 8 bases and J by 3 bases, leaving 10 bases between them.

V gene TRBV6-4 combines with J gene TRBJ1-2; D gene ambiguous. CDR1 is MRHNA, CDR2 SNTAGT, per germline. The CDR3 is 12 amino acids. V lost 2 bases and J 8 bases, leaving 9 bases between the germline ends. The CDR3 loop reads CASSDRVGGYTF. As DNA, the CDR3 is TGTGCCAGCAGTGACAGGGTTGGGGGCTACACCTTC.

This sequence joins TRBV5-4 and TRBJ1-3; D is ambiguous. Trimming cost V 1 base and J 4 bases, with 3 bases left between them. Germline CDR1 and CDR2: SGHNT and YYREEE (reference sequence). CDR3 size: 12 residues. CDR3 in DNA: TGTGCCAGCAGCTTGCAGGGAAACACCATATATTTT. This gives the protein CASSLQGNTIYF.

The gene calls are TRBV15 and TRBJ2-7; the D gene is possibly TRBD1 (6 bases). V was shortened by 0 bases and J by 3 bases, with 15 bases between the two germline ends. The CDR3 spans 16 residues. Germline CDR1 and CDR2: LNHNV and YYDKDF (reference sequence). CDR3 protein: CATSRDGGRTVYEQYF. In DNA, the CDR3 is TGTGCCACCAGCAGAGATGGCGGACGGACAGTCTACGAGCAGTACTTC. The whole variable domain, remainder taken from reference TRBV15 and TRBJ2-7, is DAMVIQNPRYQVTQFGKPVTLSCSQTLNHNVMYWYQQKSSQAPKLLFHYYDKDFNNEADTPDNFQSRRPNTSFCFLDIRSPGLGDTAMYLCATSRDGGRTVYEQYFGPGTRLTVT.

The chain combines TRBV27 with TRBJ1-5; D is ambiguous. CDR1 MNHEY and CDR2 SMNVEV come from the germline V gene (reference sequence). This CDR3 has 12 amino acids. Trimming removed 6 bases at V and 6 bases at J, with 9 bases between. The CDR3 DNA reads TGTGCCAGCAGCCATCCTTTTCAGCCCCAGCATTTT. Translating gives CASSHPFQPQHF.

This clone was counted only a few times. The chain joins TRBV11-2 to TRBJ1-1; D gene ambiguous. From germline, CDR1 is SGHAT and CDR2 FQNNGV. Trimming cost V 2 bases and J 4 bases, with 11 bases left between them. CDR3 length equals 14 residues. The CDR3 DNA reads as TGTGCCAGCAGCTTATTTTCCGGGGTCACTGAAGCTTTCTTT. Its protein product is CASSLFSGVTEAFF.

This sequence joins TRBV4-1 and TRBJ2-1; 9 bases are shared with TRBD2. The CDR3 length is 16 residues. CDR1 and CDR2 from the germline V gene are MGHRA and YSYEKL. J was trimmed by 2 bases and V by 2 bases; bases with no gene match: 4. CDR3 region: CASSQRASGTYNEQFF. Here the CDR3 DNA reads TGCGCCAGCAGCCAAAGGGCTAGCGGGACCTACAATGAGCAGTTCTTC.

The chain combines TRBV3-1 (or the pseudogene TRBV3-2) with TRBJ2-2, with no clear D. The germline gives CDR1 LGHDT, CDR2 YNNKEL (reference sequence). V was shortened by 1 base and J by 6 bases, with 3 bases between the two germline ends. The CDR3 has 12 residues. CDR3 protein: CASSQVAGELFF. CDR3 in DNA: TGTGCCAGCAGCCAAGTCGCCGGGGAGCTGTTTTTT.

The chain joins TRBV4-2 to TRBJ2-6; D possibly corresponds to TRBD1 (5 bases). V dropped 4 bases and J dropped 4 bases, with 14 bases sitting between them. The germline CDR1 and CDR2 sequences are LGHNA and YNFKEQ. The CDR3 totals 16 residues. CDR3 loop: CASSPTGTLGANVLTF. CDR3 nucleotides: TGTGCCAGCAGCCCTACAGGAACTCTGGGGGCCAACGTCCTGACTTTC.

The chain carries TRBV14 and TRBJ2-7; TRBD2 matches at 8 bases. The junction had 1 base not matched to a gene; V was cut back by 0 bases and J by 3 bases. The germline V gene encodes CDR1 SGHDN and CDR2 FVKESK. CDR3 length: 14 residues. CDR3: CASSQEGLVYEQYF. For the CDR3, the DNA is TGTGCCAGCAGCCAAGAGGGACTAGTCTACGAGCAGTACTTC.

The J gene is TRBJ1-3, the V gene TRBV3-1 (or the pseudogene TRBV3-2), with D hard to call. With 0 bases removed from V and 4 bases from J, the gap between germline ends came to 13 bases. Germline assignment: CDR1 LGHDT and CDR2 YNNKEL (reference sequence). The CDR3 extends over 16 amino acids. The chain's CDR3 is CASSQDLRASGNTIYF. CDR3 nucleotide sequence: TGTGCCAGCAGCCAAGACCTAAGGGCTTCGGGAAACACCATATATTTT.

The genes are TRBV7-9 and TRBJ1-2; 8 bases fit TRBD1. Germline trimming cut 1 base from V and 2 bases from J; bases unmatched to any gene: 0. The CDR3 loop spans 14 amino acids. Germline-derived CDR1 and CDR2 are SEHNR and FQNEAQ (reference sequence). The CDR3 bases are TGTGCCAGCAGCTTAGGGACAGGGAACTATGGCTACACCTTC. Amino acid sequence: CASSLGTGNYGYTF.